The 32 T cell receptor beta chains presented below share a single source sample, sequenced in a study of T cell responses to AZD1222 COVID-19 vaccine (dated by TCRdb to about 2021). The sample's time point label, decoded: baseline before first vaccination. Library preparation employed the immunoSEQ multiplex PCR assay. The clones in this table, taken by TCRdb from immuneACCESS, are in-frame only. Not every clone is retained; where verified, under half of the shortfall comes from an unresolved V gene, and the cause of the rest is unknown. For this sample the table gives about 100,000 clones, of which approximately 87% were detected only once. Of the sample, about 3.3% falls within the top ten clones. This sample comprised peripheral blood, obtained on day 0 of AZD1222 vaccination. These receptors all stem from an adult in good health.

A single count supports this clone. The chain links TRBV27 to TRBJ2-3; D not resolved. Germline V gene lookup returns CDR1 MNHEY and CDR2 SMNVEV (reference sequence). The CDR3 spans 14 residues. V lost 2 bases and J lost 2, with 8 bases in between. The CDR3: CASSLRRPTDTQYF. CDR3 sequence (DNA): TGTGCCAGCAGTTTACGCCGTCCCACAGATACGCAGTATTTT.

The chain links TRBV5-1 to TRBJ1-1; TRBD1 matches at 7 bases. CDR1 and CDR2 (germline): SGHRS, YFSETQ. The trim removed 4 bases at V and 5 bases at J, leaving 5 bases unmatched. The CDR3 has 13 residues. The CDR3 is CASSPDRRTEAFF. DNA for the CDR3: TGCGCCAGCAGCCCGGACAGGCGAACTGAAGCTTTCTTT.

This chain connects TRBV18 to TRBJ1-6, with D uncertain. The CDR3 contains 16 residues. V dropped 2 bases and J dropped 0 bases, with 8 bases sitting between them. Germline V lookup: CDR1 KGHSH, CDR2 LQKENI. As DNA, the CDR3 is TGTGCCAGCTCACCAGCGCAGAGCTCCTATAATTCACCCCTCCACTTT. Translating gives CASSPAQSSYNSPLHF.

The rearrangement joins TRBV7-3 to TRBJ1-1; D perhaps matches TRBD1 (5 bases). CDR1 SGHTA and CDR2 FQGTGA come from the germline V gene. Trimming cost V 1 base and J 5 bases, with 14 bases left between them. The CDR3 spans 15 residues. The CDR3 nucleotides read TGTGCCAGCAGCTTAATTGCGGGACGGACAACTGAAGCTTTCTTT. Its protein is CASSLIAGRTTEAFF.

This sequence joins TRBV27 and TRBJ1-2; D is perhaps TRBD1 (6 bases). Germline assignment: CDR1 MNHEY and CDR2 SMNVEV (reference sequence). V shed 6 bases and J shed 5 bases, with 16 bases lying between them. CDR3 size: 14 residues. As DNA, the CDR3 is TGTGCCAGCAGGGGCCAGGGGTATGGGTATGGCTACACCTTC. Its translation: CASRGQGYGYGYTF.

The chain links TRBV7-8 to TRBJ1-6; TRBD1 aligns across 9 bases. The CDR3 loop spans 16 amino acids. V lost 5 bases and J lost 7; bases outside the gene matches: 9. Germline V CDR1 and CDR2: SGHVS, FQNEAQ. DNA for the CDR3: TGTGCCAGCAGCCGAACCGGACAGGGGCGAAATTCACCCCTCCACTTT. It codes for CASSRTGQGRNSPLHF.

This chain connects TRBV2 to TRBJ1-2; D is undetermined. This CDR3 contains 14 residues. The germline V gene has CDR1 SNHLY and CDR2 FYNNEI. V was trimmed by 3 bases and J by 4 bases, leaving 12 bases between them. The CDR3 reads CASSEGRLGYGYTF. For the CDR3, the DNA is TGTGCCAGCAGTGAGGGGAGGCTGGGCTATGGCTACACCTTC.

This chain's CDR3 is CASSLRGRGGDEKLFF. The CDR3, as DNA: TGTGCCAGCAGCTTAAGGGGCCGGGGAGGGGATGAAAAACTGTTTTTT. The V call is TRBV7-6, the J call TRBJ1-4, with D perhaps matching TRBD1 (5 bases). The germline V and J ends were trimmed by 2 bases and 6 bases, with 16 bases remaining between them. Germline values: CDR1 SGHVS, CDR2 FNYEAQ. The CDR3 runs 16 residues.

In its sample, this clone was seen a few times. V usage is TRBV7-2 and J usage is TRBJ2-5; a possible D gene is TRBD1 (6 bases). The CDR3 sequence is 13 residues long. Deletions cut 1 base from V and 13 bases from J, with 16 bases between. Germline CDR1 reads SGHTA; CDR2 reads FQGNSA. For the CDR3, the DNA is TGTGCCAGCAGCTTAGATGTAAATGGGGGCCCGTACTTC. It codes for CASSLDVNGGPYF.

The chain couples TRBV4-1 to TRBJ1-1, with 7 bases lining up with TRBD1. Trimming took 3 bases from V and 1 from J; bases not matched to a gene: 5. CDR3 length: 15 amino acids. Germline V CDR1 and CDR2: MGHRA, YSYEKL. The CDR3 spells CASSQRQGPNTEAFF. The CDR3 DNA follows: TGCGCCAGCAGCCAGAGACAGGGACCGAACACTGAAGCTTTCTTT.

This chain joins TRBV7-6 and TRBJ1-3; D remains unclear. This CDR3 is 12 amino acids long. Germline V gene sequence: CDR1 SGHVS, CDR2 FNYEAQ. Trimming took off 5 bases at V and 8 bases at J, with 10 bases between the two ends. CDR3 region: CASSRLRDTIYF. The CDR3 DNA reads TGTGCCAGCAGCCGCCTTCGAGACACCATATATTTT.

This rearrangement joins TRBV4-2 to TRBJ1-2, with TRBD1 identical over 9 bases. Germline V lookup: CDR1 LGHNA, CDR2 YNFKEQ. Trimming at V came to 3 bases and at J to 3 bases, leaving 5 bases not matched to a gene. The CDR3 extends over 15 amino acids. The CDR3 loop reads CASSQDRGGDYGYTF. The CDR3 DNA reads as TGTGCCAGCAGCCAGGACAGGGGAGGGGACTATGGCTACACCTTC.

The chain combines TRBV7-6 with TRBJ1-2; D might be TRBD1 (5 bases). The CDR3 totals 14 residues. V was clipped by 1 base and J by 4 bases, with 10 bases between them. Looked up from germline, CDR1 is SGHVS and CDR2 is FNYEAQ. CDR3 sequence reads: CASSLDPGPYGYTF. CDR3 in DNA: TGTGCCAGCAGCTTAGATCCAGGGCCCTATGGCTACACCTTC.

The V gene is TRBV7-9, the J gene TRBJ1-6; unclear D gene. Germline V CDR1 and CDR2: SEHNR, FQNEAQ (reference sequence). This CDR3 is 13 amino acids long. The ends were cut back, 1 base at V and 10 bases at J, with 8 bases in the middle. The DNA of the CDR3 is TGTGCCAGCAGCTTAGATGTCATCTCACCCCTCCACTTT. Translated, it gives CASSLDVISPLHF.

This sequence joins TRBV7-2 and TRBJ2-5; 7 positions agree with TRBD2. CDR1 and CDR2 (germline): SGHTA, FQGNSA. After removal of 2 bases from V and 3 bases from J, the junction contained 3 bases not matched to a gene. The CDR3 length is 14 residues. The CDR3, as DNA: TGTGCCAGCAGCTTAATGGCGGGGGAAGAGACCCAGTACTTC. Encoded protein: CASSLMAGEETQYF.

J is TRBJ1-5 and V is TRBV18, with TRBD1 matching 12 bases. The V gene's germline CDR1 is KGHSH and CDR2 LQKENI. V shed 6 bases, J shed 6 bases, and the junction held 6 bases outside the gene matches. The CDR3 loop spans 15 amino acids. As DNA, the CDR3 is TGTGCCAGCTCCGCGGGACAGGGGGCTGGTCAGCCCCAGCATTTT. Protein product: CASSAGQGAGQPQHF.

The chain combines TRBV6-4 with TRBJ1-6; no reliable D call. Trimming took off 3 bases at V and 7 bases at J, with 7 bases between the two ends. Germline CDR1 and CDR2: MRHNA and SNTAGT. The CDR3 is 13 amino acids. This CDR3 is CASSETWNSPLHF. CDR3 nucleotides: TGTGCCAGCAGTGAAACCTGGAATTCACCCCTCCACTTT.

The chain joins TRBV3-1 (or the pseudogene TRBV3-2) to TRBJ2-7; unclear D gene. This CDR3 is 13 amino acids long. CDR1 and CDR2 from the germline V gene are LGHDT and YNNKEL (reference sequence). Trimming removed 4 bases at V and 1 base at J, with 8 bases between. CDR3 coding DNA: TGTGCCAGCAGCCGTTTTCGATCCTACGAGCAGTACTTC. Translation: CASSRFRSYEQYF.

V and J are TRBV7-2 and TRBJ1-2; 7 positions match TRBD1. This CDR3 is 18 amino acids long. In germline, CDR1 is SGHTA, CDR2 FQGNSA. V lost 0 bases to trimming and J lost 4 bases; unmatched junction nucleotides: 14. CDR3 in amino acids: CASSLARSSRGQTYGYTF. CDR3 coding DNA: TGTGCCAGCAGCTTAGCGCGTTCCTCTAGGGGGCAGACCTATGGCTACACCTTC.

The chain uses TRBV19 and TRBJ1-1; D possibly corresponds to TRBD1 (5 bases). The CDR3 covers 14 residues. V was trimmed by 6 bases and J by 3 bases, leaving 14 bases between them. The germline gives CDR1 LNHDA, CDR2 SQIVND (reference sequence). The CDR3 loop reads CASSIPGGYTEAFF. CDR3 sequence (DNA): TGTGCCAGTAGCATTCCCGGGGGATACACTGAAGCTTTCTTT.

This clone was observed once. This chain uses TRBV12-3 or TRBV12-4 with TRBJ1-5, with D maybe TRBD1 (5 bases). The V end was cut by 6 bases, the J end by 7 bases, with 13 bases between. CDR3 length equals 13 residues. The CDR3 coding sequence is TGTGCCAGCAGAGGCACAGGTGGACAGCCCCAGCATTTT. Its translation: CASRGTGGQPQHF.

This clone was found once. V is TRBV6-5 and J is TRBJ2-7; a possible D gene is TRBD2 (6 bases). V gave up 2 bases and J gave up 3 bases, with 11 bases separating them. This CDR3 has 14 amino acids. Germline V gene sequence: CDR1 MNHEY, CDR2 SVGAGI. CDR3 in DNA: TGTGCCAGCAGTTACGCGGGGCCGAACTACGAGCAGTACTTC. This sequence encodes CASSYAGPNYEQYF.

The chain joins TRBV19 to TRBJ2-7; a possible D gene is TRBD1 (5 bases). This CDR3 is built from 11 residues. Germline V lookup: CDR1 LNHDA, CDR2 SQIVND (reference sequence). The V and J ends lost 6 bases and 4 bases respectively, with 7 bases between them. The chain's CDR3 is CASSQGYEQYF. The CDR3 nucleotides are TGTGCCAGTAGCCAGGGTTACGAGCAGTACTTC.

CDR3 region: CATRAGGAYGYTF. For the CDR3, the DNA is TGTGCCACCAGGGCCGGGGGGGCCTATGGCTACACCTTC. V usage is TRBV24-1 and J usage is TRBJ1-2, with D possibly being TRBD1 (6 bases). Trimming removed 7 bases at V and 4 bases at J, with 12 bases between. In germline, CDR1 is KGHDR, CDR2 SFDVKD. The CDR3 is 13 residues long.

V is TRBV28 and J is TRBJ1-6; 8 bases map to TRBD1. The CDR3 loop spans 18 amino acids. V shed 6 bases, J shed 3 bases, and the junction held 13 bases outside the gene matches. Germline V CDR1 and CDR2: MDHEN, SYDVKM. The CDR3 DNA is TGTGCCAGCAGCCCCCCCGGGACAGGAGTTAACTATAATTCACCCCTCCACTTT. Its protein is CASSPPGTGVNYNSPLHF.

V and J are TRBV14 and TRBJ1-6, with D possibly TRBD1 on 6 matching bases. Trimming left V 3 bases short and J 4 bases short, with 13 bases between. The V gene's germline CDR1 is SGHDN and CDR2 FVKESK. The CDR3 spans 16 residues. CDR3 coding DNA: TGTGCCAGCAGCCACGGGGGGCTAAGGTATAATTCACCCCTCCACTTT. Translating gives CASSHGGLRYNSPLHF.

CDR3 in amino acids: CASSSLDSNQPQHF. The CDR3 DNA follows: TGTGCCAGCTCTTCCCTGGACAGCAATCAGCCCCAGCATTTT. This sequence joins TRBV18 and TRBJ1-5; D unresolved. Deletions cut 6 bases from V and 1 base from J, with 10 bases between. The CDR3 runs 14 residues. Germline lookup yields CDR1 KGHSH and CDR2 LQKENI. The variable domain in full, completed from reference TRBV18 and TRBJ1-5, reads NAGVMQNPRHLVRRRGQEARLRCSPMKGHSHVYWYRQLPEEGLKFMVYLQKENIIDESGMPKERFSAEFPKEGPSILRIQQVVRGDSAAYFCASSSLDSNQPQHFGDGTRLSIL.

The rearrangement links TRBV7-2 to TRBJ1-2; weak D call: TRBD1 (5 bases). Germline CDR1 SGHTA, CDR2 FQGNSA. This CDR3 is built from 15 residues. V dropped 5 bases and J dropped 0 bases, with 13 bases sitting between them. The CDR3 bases are TGTGCCAGCAGCCCAATCCAGACAGCTAACTATGGCTACACCTTC. As protein: CASSPIQTANYGYTF.

V is TRBV1 and J is TRBJ2-5. TRBV1 is described as a pseudogene. The CDR3 spans 15 residues. This chain's CDR3 is CTSSQDRRRVETQYF. The CDR3 DNA sequence: TGCACCAGCAGCCAAGATCGTCGAAGGGTTGAGACCCAGTACTTC.

The chain employs TRBV15 and TRBJ2-5; 9 bases match TRBD2. The CDR3 sequence is 14 residues long. CDR1 LNHNV and CDR2 YYDKDF come from the germline V gene (reference sequence). V shed 2 bases, J shed 5 bases, and the junction held 3 bases outside the gene matches. The CDR3 reads CATSRLAGWETQYF. CDR3 DNA sequence: TGTGCCACCAGCAGACTAGCGGGGTGGGAGACCCAGTACTTC.

The J gene is TRBJ2-2, the V gene TRBV2; D may be TRBD1 or TRBD2 (6 bases each). Trimming pared 4 bases from V and 0 bases from J, leaving 9 bases between. Germline V gives CDR1 SNHLY, CDR2 FYNNEI. The CDR3 covers 15 residues. CDR3 region: CASSGGAANTGELFF. The CDR3 nucleotides read TGTGCCAGCAGTGGGGGGGCTGCGAACACCGGGGAGCTGTTTTTT.

The CDR3 DNA sequence: TGTGCCAGCTCACCACCTTTCACAGGGAGGGAGTTGCAGTACTTC. It codes for CASSPPFTGRELQYF. V gene TRBV18 combines with J gene TRBJ2-7, with a weak D call TRBD2 (7 bases). There are 15 residues in the CDR3. Germline values: CDR1 KGHSH, CDR2 LQKENI. Trimming took off 0 bases at V and 9 bases at J, with 18 bases between the two ends.